This TCR beta chain was identified during a study of shared clonotypes between healthy human individuals. Whole-study results and caveats: Four donors had 5% to 6% of their naive CD4 clonotypes in common.

Assay: immunoSEQ multiplex PCR; the TCRdb copy retains only in-frame clones and omits some. The top ten clones hold 0.45% of a sample with approximately 1.5 million clones, about 98% of them seen once. With regard to this clone: Its matching antigen is unknown.

Germline CDR1 reads SGHRS; CDR2 reads YFSETQ. The CDR3 consists of 15 residues. Deletions cut 0 bases from V and 4 bases from J, with 13 bases between. The sample taken for sequencing was naive CD4+ T cells sorted from blood. Subset meaning: CD45RA+ positively selected. The receptor was derived from a man aged 25-45 years in good health. The rearrangement joins TRBV5-1 to TRBJ1-1, with D uncertain. The CDR3 DNA follows: TGCGCCAGCAGCTTGGCCGTCGGAGTGAGCACTGAAGCTTTCTTT. Protein product: CASSLAVGVSTEAFF.